This TCR beta chain was identified in a study of response to subunit inactivated influenza vaccine. Study conclusions and caveats: Each seasonal influenza vaccination recruits few new T cells, the authors suggested.

Regarding this clonotype: As yet, its antigen is unknown.

TCRdb re-called the RT-PCR reads through MiXCR, storing one row per CDR3 protein. The sample contains approximately 700,000 distinct CDR3 sequences, roughly 13% of which appear only once. Germline values: CDR1 MNHNS, CDR2 SASEGT. The CDR3 loop spans 14 amino acids. Trimming took 10 bases from V and 6 from J; bases not matched to a gene: 12. The material was PBMCs from blood, obtained around 15 days before vaccination. The V gene is TRBV6-1, the J gene TRBJ2-3; TRBD2 agrees at 8 bases. The sequence was collected from a man in his fifties or sixties who received an inactivated influenza vaccine. The CDR3 is CAIRELAVGDTQYF. The DNA of the CDR3 is TGTGCCATAAGGGAACTAGCGGTCGGGGATACGCAGTATTTT.